This T cell receptor (beta chain) was observed in a study of blood T cell repertoires in COVID-19. Background on the study: The United States, Italy and Spain supplied acute and convalescent COVID-19 samples. Nucleic acid was either cDNA or gDNA, and it came from T cells, B-cell-depleted T cells, or PBMCs.

The germline CDR1 and CDR2 sequences are SGDLS and YYNGEE. The junction had 5 bases not matched to a gene; V was cut back by 0 bases and J by 15 bases. This CDR3 contains 14 residues. Authors' analysis steps: Counts of nucleated cells, estimated from reference gene primer amplification, were obtained. Measured with immunoSEQ multiplex PCR; TCRdb has only the in-frame clones, and not every one. That table furnishes V, J and clone size, whereas the DNA furnished D and trimming. The sample lists 60,000 to 85,000 clones, about 82% occurring once. Sequencing was done on a sample of peripheral blood. This sequence joins TRBV9 and TRBJ1-6, with TRBD1 matching over 11 bases. The receptor was derived from a woman in her sixties or seventies with acute or convalescent COVID-19. CDR3 residues: CASSVAGQGVGLHF. CDR3 nucleotide sequence: TGTGCCAGCAGCGTAGCGGGACAGGGGGTTGGCCTCCACTTT.